The 28 T cell receptor beta chains listed next were all sequenced from one sample in a study of T-cell reconstitution after alpha-beta-depleted transplantation in children. It was with unique molecular identifiers that the TCRbeta library was prepared. A single record per CDR3 protein comes from TCRdb applying MiXCR to the PCR reads. The sample comprises roughly 300,000 distinct CDR3 sequences, over 8% of which are singletons, and 10% rests with the top ten. Here the sequenced sample was PBMCs from the stem cell graft donor, taken from the stem cell graft. The receptor source for this set is a human donor who donated a stem cell graft to a child with SCID.

In its sample, this clonotype was seen a few times. The V call is TRBV7-2, the J call TRBJ2-3, with 9 bases matching TRBD2. The V gene end was trimmed by 5 bases and the J gene end by 10 bases; junction bases not matched to a gene: 7. Germline V gives CDR1 SGHTA, CDR2 FQGNSA. The CDR3 loop spans 13 amino acids. Written as DNA, the CDR3 is TGTGCCAGCAGCATTAGCGGGGGCTCAGCGCAGTATTTT. Protein: CASSISGGSAQYF. Full variable domain (remainder filled in from reference TRBV7-2 and TRBJ2-3): GAGVSQSPSNKVTEKGKDVELRCDPISGHTALYWYRQSLGQGLEFLIYFQGNSAPDKSGLPSDRFSAERTGGSVSTLTIQRTQQEDSAVYLCASSISGGSAQYFGPGTRLTVL.

The chain couples TRBV7-9 to TRBJ2-4, with 8 nucleotides matching TRBD2. The CDR3 spans 15 residues. Unmatched junction bases numbered 9, after V lost 5 bases and J lost 6 bases. Germline CDR1 reads SEHNR; CDR2 reads FQNEAQ (reference sequence). The CDR3 bases are TGTGCCAGCAGCCCCGACTGGCGGGGGGCAAACATTCAGTACTTC. Residues: CASSPDWRGANIQYF.

This clonotype was counted only a few times. The chain recombines TRBV5-1 with TRBJ1-1; 7 nucleotides align to TRBD1. This CDR3 is 13 amino acids long. After removal of 5 bases from V and 7 bases from J, the junction contained 8 bases not matched to a gene. Germline CDR1 reads SGHRS; CDR2 reads YFSETQ. CDR3 DNA: TGCGCCAGCAGACAGGACAGGAATCGTGAAGCTTTCTTT. Residues: CASRQDRNREAFF.

The CDR3 DNA sequence: TGTGCCAGCAGCCCGGGACTGGGGACGTACGAGCAGTACTTC. The encoded protein is CASSPGLGTYEQYF. V and J are TRBV14 and TRBJ2-7, with D perhaps TRBD2 (6 bases). V lost 4 bases and J lost 4, with 14 bases in between. The CDR3 is made up of 14 amino acids. In germline, CDR1 is SGHDN, CDR2 FVKESK.

In this sample, this clonotype turned up a few times. The rearrangement joins TRBV3-1 to TRBJ1-2, with D perhaps TRBD1 (5 bases). The V gene lost 4 bases and the J gene lost 5 bases, with 20 bases spanning the gap. CDR3 size: 16 residues. Germline V gives CDR1 LGHDT, CDR2 YNNKEL (reference sequence). CDR3 protein: CASSRGDGLKGYGYTF. The DNA for the CDR3 is TGTGCCAGCAGCCGCGGGGACGGACTAAAAGGATATGGCTACACCTTC.

CDR3 loop: CASSQTFHEQYF. CDR3 DNA: TGTGCCAGCAGCCAAACATTCCACGAGCAGTACTTC. The V gene is TRBV14, the J gene TRBJ2-7, with D unresolved. The CDR3 spans 12 residues. Trimming left V 2 bases short and J 5 bases short, with 7 bases between. Looked up from germline, CDR1 is SGHDN and CDR2 is FVKESK.

The table lists this clonotype with many counts. The rearrangement joins TRBV27 to TRBJ2-3; possible D gene TRBD2, 5 bases. The CDR3 is 13 residues long. The V end was cut by 5 bases, the J end by 4 bases, with 10 bases between. Germline V lookup: CDR1 MNHEY, CDR2 SMNVEV (reference sequence). CDR3 in amino acids: CASSPLASDTQYF. DNA for the CDR3: TGTGCCAGCAGTCCCCTAGCTTCAGATACGCAGTATTTT.

This clonotype was found a few times. The chain uses TRBV12-3 or TRBV12-4 and TRBJ1-2, with D unclear. The length of the CDR3 is 13 residues. The ends were cut back, 6 bases at V and 1 base at J, with 9 bases in the middle. CDR3 coding DNA: TGTGCCAGCAGCTCACAGTATAACTATGGCTACACCTTC. Its protein product is CASSSQYNYGYTF.

This clonotype came up a few times. This sequence joins TRBV5-1 and TRBJ1-4; D remains unclear. This CDR3 spans 18 amino acids. With 0 bases removed from V and 8 bases from J, the gap between germline ends came to 23 bases. Germline V gene lookup returns CDR1 SGHRS and CDR2 YFSETQ. CDR3 region: CASSLDPGGVVFSEKLFF. Here the CDR3 DNA reads TGCGCCAGCAGCTTGGATCCGGGTGGGGTTGTGTTTTCCGAAAAACTGTTTTTT.

The gene calls are TRBV5-1 and TRBJ2-5; unclear D gene. Between the trimmed V and J ends, which lost 0 bases and 5 bases, there was a span of 14 bases. CDR1 SGHRS and CDR2 YFSETQ come from the germline V gene. The CDR3 length is 15 residues. The CDR3 spells CASSLEVSGLETQYF. The CDR3 DNA sequence: TGCGCCAGCAGCTTGGAAGTTTCGGGTCTGGAGACCCAGTACTTC.

Regarding this clonotype: One end of the junction fails to match germline, which may point to a read error. The rearrangement uses TRBV25-1 and TRBJ1-6; a possible D gene is TRBD1 (5 bases). The CDR3 loop spans 13 amino acids. CDR1 MGHDK and CDR2 SYGVNS come from the germline V gene. DNA for the CDR3: TGTGCCAGCAGTGATGACAGATCAACACCCATCCACTTT. Its protein is CASSDDRSTPIHF.

In this sample, this clonotype turned up a few times. The V and J genes are TRBV20-1 and TRBJ1-1, with 8 bases aligning to TRBD1. There are 14 residues in the CDR3. CDR1 and CDR2 from the germline V gene are DFQATT and SNEGSKA (reference sequence). The trim removed 6 bases at V and 2 bases at J, leaving 8 bases unmatched. In nucleotides, the CDR3 is TGCAGTGCAGAGAGGACAGGGAGAAACACTGAAGCTTTCTTT. As protein: CSAERTGRNTEAFF.

This clonotype turned up a few times. The genes are TRBV5-1 and TRBJ2-5; maybe TRBD2 (5 bases). Germline V CDR1 and CDR2: SGHRS, YFSETQ. The CDR3 spans 15 residues. With 3 bases removed from V and 3 bases from J, the gap between germline ends came to 15 bases. Here the CDR3 DNA reads TGCGCCAGCAGCTCTGAGGGTACAAATAAAGAGACCCAGTACTTC. It translates to CASSSEGTNKETQYF.

This clonotype was detected ten times or more. The V gene is TRBV3-1, the J gene TRBJ2-5; no clear D. V lost 7 bases to trimming and J lost 4 bases, with 7 bases between them. The CDR3 length is 11 residues. Germline CDR1 and CDR2: LGHDT and YNNKEL (reference sequence). The DNA for the CDR3 is TGTGCCAGCACTCACTCAGAGACCCAGTACTTC. Translated: CASTHSETQYF.

This clonotype was detected many times. The chain uses TRBV10-3 and TRBJ2-1; the D is unclear. Germline V lookup: CDR1 ENHRY, CDR2 SYGVKD. V lost 1 base, J lost 7 bases, and 14 bases lay in between. CDR3 length: 15 amino acids. CDR3 sequence (DNA): TGTGCCATCAGTGAGTACCAAACAGAGGATAATGAGCAGTTCTTC. Amino acid sequence: CAISEYQTEDNEQFF.

This clonotype came up many times. The chain is built from TRBV5-1 and TRBJ2-1; 9 nucleotides match TRBD2. The trim removed 0 bases at V and 9 bases at J, leaving 4 bases unmatched. The CDR3 loop spans 14 amino acids. CDR1 SGHRS and CDR2 YFSETQ come from the germline V gene. The CDR3 region is CASSLGGLAGEQFF. The CDR3, as DNA: TGCGCCAGCAGCTTGGGGGGACTAGCAGGTGAGCAGTTCTTC.

Many counts were recorded for this clonotype. V usage is TRBV25-1 and J usage is TRBJ2-5; possible D gene TRBD1, 6 bases. The V gene lost 4 bases and the J gene lost 0 bases, with 18 bases spanning the gap. The CDR3 totals 17 residues. CDR1 is MGHDK, CDR2 SYGVNS, per germline. CDR3 residues: CASSGSSADRHQETQYF. In DNA form, the CDR3 reads TGTGCCAGCAGTGGCTCTTCCGCCGACAGGCACCAAGAGACCCAGTACTTC.

This clonotype was counted ten times or more. The chain links TRBV6-2 or TRBV6-3 to TRBJ2-7, with a weak D call TRBD1 (6 bases). Germline CDR1 and CDR2: MNHEY and SVGEGT. V shed 10 bases and J shed 7 bases, with 17 bases lying between them. This CDR3 contains 12 residues. The CDR3 sequence: CATESTGSEQYF. CDR3 DNA: TGTGCCACCGAGAGCACAGGGAGTGAGCAGTACTTC.

This clonotype was seen a few times. The DNA of the CDR3 is TGTGCCACCAGCAGAGCGGCGGGGGGAACCTACGAGCAGTACTTC. It specifies CATSRAAGGTYEQYF. The V gene is TRBV15, the J gene TRBJ2-7; 8 bases align to TRBD2. The CDR3 consists of 15 residues. Germline V gives CDR1 LNHNV, CDR2 YYDKDF (reference sequence). With 1 base clipped from V and 2 bases from J, the junction kept 4 bases outside the gene matches.

J is TRBJ1-2 and V is TRBV2; D unresolved. Germline CDR1 is SNHLY and CDR2 is FYNNEI. Trimming cost V 8 bases and J 0 bases, with 25 bases left between them. CDR3 length: 18 amino acids. CDR3 sequence: CASCLREAVDAANYGYTF. CDR3 nucleotide sequence: TGTGCCAGCTGTCTCCGGGAGGCAGTTGATGCTGCTAACTATGGCTACACCTTC.

This clonotype showed up many times. The chain joins TRBV27 to TRBJ2-7, with D tentatively TRBD1 (5 bases). Trimming shortened V by 2 bases and J by 7 bases, and 15 bases separated the two germline ends. Germline V gene lookup returns CDR1 MNHEY and CDR2 SMNVEV (reference sequence). This CDR3 comprises 14 residues. CDR3 region: CASSLNGRAREQYF. The CDR3 DNA follows: TGTGCCAGCAGTTTAAATGGCAGGGCGAGGGAGCAGTACTTC.

This clonotype was observed a handful of times. The rearrangement joins TRBV24-1 to TRBJ2-3; 7 bases line up with TRBD1. The V gene end was trimmed by 5 bases and the J gene end by 2 bases; junction bases not matched to a gene: 6. CDR1 is KGHDR and CDR2 is SFDVKD in the germline V gene. CDR3 length: 15 residues. The CDR3, as DNA: TGTGCCACCAGTGGAACCGGGACAGCCACAGATACGCAGTATTTT. Its protein is CATSGTGTATDTQYF.

The V gene is TRBV12-3 or TRBV12-4, the J gene TRBJ2-7; D perhaps matches TRBD1 (5 bases). The CDR3 covers 14 residues. The ends were cut back, 2 bases at V and 3 bases at J, with 11 bases in the middle. CDR3 sequence reads: CASSLKDTGYEQYF. The CDR3 DNA is TGTGCCAGCAGTTTAAAGGACACGGGCTACGAGCAGTACTTC.

This clonotype was detected a few times. The CDR3 here is CSAREPGQTRYEQYF. In DNA form, the CDR3 reads TGCAGTGCTAGAGAACCGGGACAGACAAGATACGAGCAGTACTTC. The V call is TRBV20-1, the J call TRBJ2-7, with 7 positions matching TRBD1. V lost 0 bases to trimming and J lost 4 bases; unmatched junction nucleotides: 9. Per the germline V gene, CDR1 is DFQATT and CDR2 is SNEGSKA (reference sequence). The CDR3 loop spans 15 amino acids.

This chain links TRBV18 with TRBJ2-7; possibly TRBD2 for D (5 bases). The CDR3 loop spans 15 amino acids. Trimming took off 0 bases at V and 1 base at J, with 10 bases between the two ends. Per the germline V gene, CDR1 is KGHSH and CDR2 is LQKENI. The CDR3 DNA is TGTGCCAGCTCACCACCGGGAGTCCCGTCCTACGAGCAGTACTTC. Translated: CASSPPGVPSYEQYF.

J is TRBJ2-2 and V is TRBV7-9; 7 bases fit TRBD1. From germline, CDR1 is SEHNR and CDR2 FQNEAQ (reference sequence). The trim removed 2 bases at V and 6 bases at J, leaving 3 bases unmatched. The CDR3 is 14 residues long. The CDR3 nucleotides are TGTGCCAGCAGCTTACAACAGGGGTCCGGGGAGCTGTTTTTT. Protein product: CASSLQQGSGELFF.

J is TRBJ2-5 and V is TRBV6-2 or TRBV6-3; TRBD2 is a possible D gene (7 bases). Germline CDR1 reads MNHEY; CDR2 reads SVGEGT. The CDR3 sequence is 12 residues long. V dropped 8 bases and J dropped 1 base, with 8 bases sitting between them. The CDR3 coding sequence is TGTGCCAGCGCGGGGGCCCAAGAGACCCAGTACTTC. Translation: CASAGAQETQYF.

This clonotype was counted ten times or more. CDR3 in amino acids: CASSQTYNSPLHF. In DNA form, the CDR3 reads TGTGCCAGCAGCCAGACATATAATTCACCCCTCCACTTT. The chain uses TRBV7-2 and TRBJ1-6; D gene ambiguous. Germline-derived CDR1 and CDR2 are SGHTA and FQGNSA. V shed 5 bases and J shed 4 bases, with 6 bases lying between them. The CDR3 consists of 13 residues.